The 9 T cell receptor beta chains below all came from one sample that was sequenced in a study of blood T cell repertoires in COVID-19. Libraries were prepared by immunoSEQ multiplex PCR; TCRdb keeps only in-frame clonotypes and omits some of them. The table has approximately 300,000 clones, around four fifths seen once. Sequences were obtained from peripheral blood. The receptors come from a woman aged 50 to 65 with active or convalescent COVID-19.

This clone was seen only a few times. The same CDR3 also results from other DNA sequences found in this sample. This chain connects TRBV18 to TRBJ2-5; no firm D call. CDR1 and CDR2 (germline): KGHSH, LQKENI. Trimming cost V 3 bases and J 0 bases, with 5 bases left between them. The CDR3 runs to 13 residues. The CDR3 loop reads CASSPQYQETQYF. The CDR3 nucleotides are TGTGCCAGCTCACCCCAGTACCAAGAGACCCAGTACTTC.

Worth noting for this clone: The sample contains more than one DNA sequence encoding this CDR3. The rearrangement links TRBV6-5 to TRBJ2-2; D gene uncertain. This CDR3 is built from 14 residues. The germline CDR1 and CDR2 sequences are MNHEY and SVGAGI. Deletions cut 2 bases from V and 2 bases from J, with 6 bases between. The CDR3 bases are TGTGCCAGCAGTTACGGGCTCAACACCGGGGAGCTGTTTTTT. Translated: CASSYGLNTGELFF.

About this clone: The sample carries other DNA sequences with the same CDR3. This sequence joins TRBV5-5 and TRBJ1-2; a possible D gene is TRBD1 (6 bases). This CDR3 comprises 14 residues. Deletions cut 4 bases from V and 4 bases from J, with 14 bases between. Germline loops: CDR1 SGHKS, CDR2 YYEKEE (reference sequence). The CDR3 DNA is TGTGCCAGCAGCCCGGACAGTGGCGGCTATGGCTACACCTTC. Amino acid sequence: CASSPDSGGYGYTF.

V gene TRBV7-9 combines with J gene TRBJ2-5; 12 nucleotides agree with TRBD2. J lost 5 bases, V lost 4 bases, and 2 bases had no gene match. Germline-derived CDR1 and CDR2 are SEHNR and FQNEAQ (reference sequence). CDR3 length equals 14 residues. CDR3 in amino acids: CASSYTSGGETQYF. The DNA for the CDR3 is TGTGCCAGCAGCTATACTAGCGGGGGGGAGACCCAGTACTTC. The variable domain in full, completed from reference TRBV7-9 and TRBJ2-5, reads DTGVSQNPRHKITKRGQNVTFRCDPISEHNRLYWYRQTLGQGPEFLTYFQNEAQLEKSRLLSDRFSAERPKGSFSTLEIQRTEQGDSAMYLCASSYTSGGETQYFGPGTRLLVL.

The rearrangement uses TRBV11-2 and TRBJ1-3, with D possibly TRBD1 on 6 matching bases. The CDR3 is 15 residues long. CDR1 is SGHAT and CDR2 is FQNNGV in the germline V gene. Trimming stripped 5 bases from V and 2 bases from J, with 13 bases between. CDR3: CASSKSRGAGNTIYF. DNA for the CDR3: TGTGCCAGCAGCAAATCCAGGGGAGCTGGAAACACCATATATTTT.

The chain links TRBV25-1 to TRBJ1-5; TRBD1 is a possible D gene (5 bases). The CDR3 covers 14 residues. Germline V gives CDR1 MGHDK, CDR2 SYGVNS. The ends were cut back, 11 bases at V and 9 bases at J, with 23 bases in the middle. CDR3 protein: CASLGEGLAGPQHF. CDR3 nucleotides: TGTGCCTCCTTAGGGGAGGGCCTAGCAGGGCCCCAGCATTTT.

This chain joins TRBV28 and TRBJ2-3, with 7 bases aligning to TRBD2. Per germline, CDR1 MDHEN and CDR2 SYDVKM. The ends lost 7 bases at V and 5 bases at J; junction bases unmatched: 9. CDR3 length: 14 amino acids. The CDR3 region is CASNLGGRIDTQYF. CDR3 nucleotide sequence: TGTGCCAGCAATCTGGGGGGGAGGATAGATACGCAGTATTTT. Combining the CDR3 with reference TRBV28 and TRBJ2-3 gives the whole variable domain DVKVTQSSRYLVKRTGEKVFLECVQDMDHENMFWYRQDPGLGLRLIYFSYDVKMKEKGDIPEGYSVSREKKERFSLILESASTNQTSMYLCASNLGGRIDTQYFGPGTRLTVL.

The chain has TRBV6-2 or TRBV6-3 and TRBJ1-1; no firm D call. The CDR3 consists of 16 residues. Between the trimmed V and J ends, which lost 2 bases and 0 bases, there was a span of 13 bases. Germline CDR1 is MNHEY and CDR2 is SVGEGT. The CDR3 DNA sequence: TGTGCCAGCAGTTACGTCTCAGGAAGACTGAACACTGAAGCTTTCTTT. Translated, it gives CASSYVSGRLNTEAFF.

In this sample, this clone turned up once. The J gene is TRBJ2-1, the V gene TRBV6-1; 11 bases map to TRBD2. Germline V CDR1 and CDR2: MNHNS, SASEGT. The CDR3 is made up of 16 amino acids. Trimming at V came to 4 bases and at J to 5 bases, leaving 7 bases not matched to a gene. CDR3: CASSAVGTSGDNEQFF. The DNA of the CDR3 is TGTGCCAGCAGTGCTGTTGGGACTAGCGGCGACAATGAGCAGTTCTTC.